This T cell receptor beta chain was sequenced in a study of cytomegalovirus exposure and HLA in healthy donors. For this clone: Its antigen is unknown.

PCR primers comprised 60 Vbeta and 13 Jbeta primers. The table came from immunoSEQ multiplex PCR; TCRdb's copy has only in-frame clones and leaves some out. The repertoire has more than 95,000 clones, about four fifths of them found once; the top ten carry about 3.5%. The CDR3 covers 14 residues. Germline values: CDR1 MNHEY, CDR2 SVGAGI. The ends were cut back, 5 bases at V and 9 bases at J, with 16 bases in the middle. General study results and limits: The presence/absence work took it that sequencing depth was about the same across donors. The likely origin of a cluster of highly shared sequence variants was a sequencing artifact.

The genes are TRBV6-5 and TRBJ1-4, with D unresolved. The sequenced sample consisted of PBMCs. This receptor was obtained from a woman in her forties in good health and CMV-seropositive. In nucleotides, the CDR3 is TGTGCCAGCAGTCCTGACTGGATCTCGCAAAAACTGTTTTTT. It codes for CASSPDWISQKLFF.